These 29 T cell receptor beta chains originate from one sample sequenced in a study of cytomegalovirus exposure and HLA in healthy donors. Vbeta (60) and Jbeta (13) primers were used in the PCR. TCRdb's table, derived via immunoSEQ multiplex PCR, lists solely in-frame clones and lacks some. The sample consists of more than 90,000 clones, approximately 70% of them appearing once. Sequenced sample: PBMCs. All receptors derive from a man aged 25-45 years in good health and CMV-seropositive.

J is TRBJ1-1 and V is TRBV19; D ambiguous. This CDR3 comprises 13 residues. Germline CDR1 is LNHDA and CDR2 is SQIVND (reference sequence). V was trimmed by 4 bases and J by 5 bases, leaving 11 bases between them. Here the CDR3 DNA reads TGTGCCAGTAGTAGCGGCCCTGGGACTGAAGCTTTCTTT. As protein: CASSSGPGTEAFF.

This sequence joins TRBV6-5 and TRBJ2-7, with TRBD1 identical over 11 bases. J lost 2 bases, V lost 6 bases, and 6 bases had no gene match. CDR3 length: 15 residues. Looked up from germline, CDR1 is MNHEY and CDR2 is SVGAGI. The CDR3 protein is CASSYRDRGAYEQYF. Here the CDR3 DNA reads TGTGCCAGCAGCTACCGGGACAGGGGGGCCTACGAGCAGTACTTC.

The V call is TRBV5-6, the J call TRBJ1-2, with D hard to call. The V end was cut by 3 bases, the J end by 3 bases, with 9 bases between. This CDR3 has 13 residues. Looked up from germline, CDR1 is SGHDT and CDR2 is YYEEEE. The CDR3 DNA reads TGTGCCAGCAGCTCGAGGGATGACTATGGCTACACCTTC. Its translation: CASSSRDDYGYTF.

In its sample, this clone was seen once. The CDR3 DNA reads TGTGCAAGTCGCTTAGAAGGGACTAGCGGAATTGGGGGACAGTCGGGTACGCAGTATTTT. Encoded protein: CASRLEGTSGIGGQSGTQYF. The chain recombines TRBV12-2 with TRBJ2-3; TRBD2, the table's D call, lacks a check against the DNA. TRBV12-2 is noted as a pseudogene. The CDR3 loop spans 20 amino acids.

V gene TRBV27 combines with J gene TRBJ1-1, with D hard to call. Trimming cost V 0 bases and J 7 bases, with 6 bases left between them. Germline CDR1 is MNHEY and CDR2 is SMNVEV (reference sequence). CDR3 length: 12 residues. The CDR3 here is CASSLSSGEAFF. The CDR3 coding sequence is TGTGCCAGCAGTTTATCGTCGGGTGAAGCTTTCTTT.

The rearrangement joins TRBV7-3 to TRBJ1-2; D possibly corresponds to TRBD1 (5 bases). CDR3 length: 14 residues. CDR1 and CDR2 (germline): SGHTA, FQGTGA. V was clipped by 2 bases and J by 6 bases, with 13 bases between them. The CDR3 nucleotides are TGTGCCAGCAGCTTAGGGAGGGGCGCGGATGGCTACACCTTC. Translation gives CASSLGRGADGYTF.

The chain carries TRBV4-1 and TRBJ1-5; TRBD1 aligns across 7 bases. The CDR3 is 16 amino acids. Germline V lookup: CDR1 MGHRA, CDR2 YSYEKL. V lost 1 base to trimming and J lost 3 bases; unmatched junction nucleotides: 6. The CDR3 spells CASSQGGGQLNQPQHF. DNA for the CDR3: TGCGCCAGCAGCCAAGGAGGGGGACAGCTCAATCAGCCCCAGCATTTT.

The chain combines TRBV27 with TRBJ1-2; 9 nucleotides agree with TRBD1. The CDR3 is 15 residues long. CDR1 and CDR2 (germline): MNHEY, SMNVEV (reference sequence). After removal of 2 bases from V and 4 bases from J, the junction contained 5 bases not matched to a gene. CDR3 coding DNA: TGTGCCAGCAGTTTACGGACAGGGGAGACCTATGGCTACACCTTC. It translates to CASSLRTGETYGYTF.

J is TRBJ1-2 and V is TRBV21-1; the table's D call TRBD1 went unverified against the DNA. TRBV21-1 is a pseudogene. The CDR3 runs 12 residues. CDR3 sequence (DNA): TGTGCCAGCAGCCCCTCAGACTATGGCTACACCTTC. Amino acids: CASSPSDYGYTF.

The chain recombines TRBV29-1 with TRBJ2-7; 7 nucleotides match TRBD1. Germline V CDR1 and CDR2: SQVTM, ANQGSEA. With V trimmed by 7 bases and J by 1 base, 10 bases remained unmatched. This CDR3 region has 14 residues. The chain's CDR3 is CSALTGFPSYEQYV. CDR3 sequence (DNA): TGCAGCGCCCTGACAGGGTTCCCTTCCTACGAGCAGTACGTC.

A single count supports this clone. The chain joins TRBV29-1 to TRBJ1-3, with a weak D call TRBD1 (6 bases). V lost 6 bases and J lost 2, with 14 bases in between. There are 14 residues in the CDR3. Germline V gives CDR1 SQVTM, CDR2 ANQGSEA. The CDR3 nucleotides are TGCAGCGTCGGCCAGGGGTCTGCTGGAAACACCATATATTTT. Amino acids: CSVGQGSAGNTIYF.

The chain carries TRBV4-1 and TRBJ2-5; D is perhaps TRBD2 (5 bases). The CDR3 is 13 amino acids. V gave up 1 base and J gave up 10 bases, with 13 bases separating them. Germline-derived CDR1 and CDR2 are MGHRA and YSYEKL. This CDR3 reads CASSQVRAHDQYF. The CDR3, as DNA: TGCGCCAGCAGCCAAGTGAGGGCTCACGACCAGTACTTC.

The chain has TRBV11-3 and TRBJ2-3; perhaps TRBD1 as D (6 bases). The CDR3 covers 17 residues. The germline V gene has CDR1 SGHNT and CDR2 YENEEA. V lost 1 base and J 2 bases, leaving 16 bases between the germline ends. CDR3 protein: CASSLGAGTPTTDTQYF. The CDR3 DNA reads TGTGCCAGCAGCTTAGGCGCCGGGACACCAACCACAGATACGCAGTATTTT.

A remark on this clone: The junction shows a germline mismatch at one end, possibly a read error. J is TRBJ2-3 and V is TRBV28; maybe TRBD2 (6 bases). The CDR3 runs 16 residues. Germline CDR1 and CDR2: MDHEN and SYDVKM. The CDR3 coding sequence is TGTGCCAGCAAGATGGGGGGAACTCCTAGCATAGATACGCAGTATTTT. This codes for CASKMGGTPSIDTQYF.

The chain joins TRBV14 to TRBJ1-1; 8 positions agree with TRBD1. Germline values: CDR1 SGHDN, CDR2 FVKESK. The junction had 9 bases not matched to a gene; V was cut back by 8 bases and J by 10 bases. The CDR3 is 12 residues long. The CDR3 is CASAQDRVRAFF. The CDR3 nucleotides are TGTGCCAGCGCCCAGGACAGGGTGCGAGCTTTCTTT.

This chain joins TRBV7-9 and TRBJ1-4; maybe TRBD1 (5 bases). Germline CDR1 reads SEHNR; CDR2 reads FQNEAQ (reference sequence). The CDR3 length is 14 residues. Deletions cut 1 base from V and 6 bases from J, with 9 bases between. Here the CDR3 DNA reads TGTGCCAGCAGCTTAGTGTCCAGGGATGAAAAACTGTTTTTT. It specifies CASSLVSRDEKLFF. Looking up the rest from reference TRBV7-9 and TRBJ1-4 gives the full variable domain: DTGVSQNPRHKITKRGQNVTFRCDPISEHNRLYWYRQTLGQGPEFLTYFQNEAQLEKSRLLSDRFSAERPKGSFSTLEIQRTEQGDSAMYLCASSLVSRDEKLFFGSGTQLSVL.

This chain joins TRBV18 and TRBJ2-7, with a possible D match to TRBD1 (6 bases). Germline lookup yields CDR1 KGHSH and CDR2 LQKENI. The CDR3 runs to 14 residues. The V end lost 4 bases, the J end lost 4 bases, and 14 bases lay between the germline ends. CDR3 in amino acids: CASSQTQDRYEQYV. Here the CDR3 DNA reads TGTGCCAGCTCACAGACACAGGACAGATACGAGCAGTACGTC.

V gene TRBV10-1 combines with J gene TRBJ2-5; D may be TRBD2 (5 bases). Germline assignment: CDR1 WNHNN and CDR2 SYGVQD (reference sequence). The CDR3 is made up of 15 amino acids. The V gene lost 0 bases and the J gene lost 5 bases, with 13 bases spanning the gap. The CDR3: CASSESSGYGETQYF. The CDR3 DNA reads TGCGCCAGCAGTGAGTCCTCGGGGTATGGGGAGACCCAGTACTTC.

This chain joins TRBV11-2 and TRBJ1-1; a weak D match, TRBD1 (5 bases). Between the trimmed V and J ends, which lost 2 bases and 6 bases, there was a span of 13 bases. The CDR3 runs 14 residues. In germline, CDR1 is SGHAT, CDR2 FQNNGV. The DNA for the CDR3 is TGTGCCAGCAGCTTAATGCGGGGGGGAGCTGAAGCTTTCTTT. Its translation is CASSLMRGGAEAFF.

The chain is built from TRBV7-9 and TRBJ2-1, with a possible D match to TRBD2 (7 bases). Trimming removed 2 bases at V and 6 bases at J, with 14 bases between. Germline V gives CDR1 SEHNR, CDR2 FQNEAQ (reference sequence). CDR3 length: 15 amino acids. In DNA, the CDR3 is TGTGCCAGCAGCTTACCCAAGGGAGGGGGCAATGAGCAGTTCTTC. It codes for CASSLPKGGGNEQFF.

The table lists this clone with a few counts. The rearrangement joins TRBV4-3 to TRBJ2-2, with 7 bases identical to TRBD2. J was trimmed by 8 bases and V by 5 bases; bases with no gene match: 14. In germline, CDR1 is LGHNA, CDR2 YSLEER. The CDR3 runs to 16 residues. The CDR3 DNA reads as TGCGCCAGCAGCTACTGGGACCCGGGAGGTATTGGGGAGCTGTTTTTT. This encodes CASSYWDPGGIGELFF.

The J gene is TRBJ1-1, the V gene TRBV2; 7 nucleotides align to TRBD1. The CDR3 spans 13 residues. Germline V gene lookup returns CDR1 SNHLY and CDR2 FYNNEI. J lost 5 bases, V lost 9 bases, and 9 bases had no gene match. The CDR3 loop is CASQTGTWTEAFF. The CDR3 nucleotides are TGTGCCAGTCAGACAGGGACGTGGACTGAAGCTTTCTTT.

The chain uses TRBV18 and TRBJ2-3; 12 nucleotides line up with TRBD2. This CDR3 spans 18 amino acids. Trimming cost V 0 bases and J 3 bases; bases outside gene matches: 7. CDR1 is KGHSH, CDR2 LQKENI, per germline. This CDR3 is CASSPPLASGRETDTQYF. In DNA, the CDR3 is TGTGCCAGCTCACCACCGCTGGCTAGCGGGAGGGAGACAGATACGCAGTATTTT.

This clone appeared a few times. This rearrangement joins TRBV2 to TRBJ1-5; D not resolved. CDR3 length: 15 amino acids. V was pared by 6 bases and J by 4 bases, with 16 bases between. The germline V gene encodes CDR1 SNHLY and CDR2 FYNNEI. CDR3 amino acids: CASRLRLGANQPQHF. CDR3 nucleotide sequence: TGTGCCAGCAGGTTAAGGTTGGGAGCGAATCAGCCCCAGCATTTT.

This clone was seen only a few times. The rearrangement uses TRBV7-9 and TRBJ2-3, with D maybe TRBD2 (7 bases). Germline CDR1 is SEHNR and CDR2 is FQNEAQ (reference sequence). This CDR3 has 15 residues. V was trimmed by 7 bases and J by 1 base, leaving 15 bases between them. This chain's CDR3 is CASTQGLAGTDTQYF. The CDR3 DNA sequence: TGTGCCAGCACCCAGGGGCTAGCGGGCACAGATACGCAGTATTTT.

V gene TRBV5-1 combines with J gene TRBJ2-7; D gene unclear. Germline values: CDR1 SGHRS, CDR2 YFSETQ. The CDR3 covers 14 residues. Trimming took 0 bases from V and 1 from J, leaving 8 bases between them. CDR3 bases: TGCGCCAGCAGCTTGGCAGGTGGGTCCTACGAGCAGTACTTC. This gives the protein CASSLAGGSYEQYF.

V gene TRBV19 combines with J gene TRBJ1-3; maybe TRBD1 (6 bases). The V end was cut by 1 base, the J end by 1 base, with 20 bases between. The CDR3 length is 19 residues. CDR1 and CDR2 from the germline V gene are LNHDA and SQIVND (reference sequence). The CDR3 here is CASSIATATGTSSGNTIYF. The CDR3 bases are TGTGCCAGTAGTATAGCTACAGCAACCGGGACATCATCTGGAAACACCATATATTTT. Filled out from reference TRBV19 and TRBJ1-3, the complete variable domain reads DGGITQSPKYLFRKEGQNVTLSCEQNLNHDAMYWYRQDPGQGLRLIYYSQIVNDFQKGDIAEGYSVSREKKESFPLTVTSAQKNPTAFYLCASSIATATGTSSGNTIYFGEGSWLTVV.

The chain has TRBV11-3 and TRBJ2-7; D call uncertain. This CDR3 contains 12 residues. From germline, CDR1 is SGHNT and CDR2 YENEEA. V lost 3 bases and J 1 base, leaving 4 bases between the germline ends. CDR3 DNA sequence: TGTGCCAGCAGCTTCGGGTCCTACGAGCAGTACGTC. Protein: CASSFGSYEQYV.

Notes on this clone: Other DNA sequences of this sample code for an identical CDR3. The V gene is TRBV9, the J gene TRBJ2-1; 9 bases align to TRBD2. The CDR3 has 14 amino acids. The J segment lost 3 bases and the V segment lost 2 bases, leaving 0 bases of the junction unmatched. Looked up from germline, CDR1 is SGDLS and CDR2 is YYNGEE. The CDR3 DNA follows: TGTGCCAGCAGCGTTAGCGGGAGCTACAATGAGCAGTTCTTC. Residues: CASSVSGSYNEQFF.